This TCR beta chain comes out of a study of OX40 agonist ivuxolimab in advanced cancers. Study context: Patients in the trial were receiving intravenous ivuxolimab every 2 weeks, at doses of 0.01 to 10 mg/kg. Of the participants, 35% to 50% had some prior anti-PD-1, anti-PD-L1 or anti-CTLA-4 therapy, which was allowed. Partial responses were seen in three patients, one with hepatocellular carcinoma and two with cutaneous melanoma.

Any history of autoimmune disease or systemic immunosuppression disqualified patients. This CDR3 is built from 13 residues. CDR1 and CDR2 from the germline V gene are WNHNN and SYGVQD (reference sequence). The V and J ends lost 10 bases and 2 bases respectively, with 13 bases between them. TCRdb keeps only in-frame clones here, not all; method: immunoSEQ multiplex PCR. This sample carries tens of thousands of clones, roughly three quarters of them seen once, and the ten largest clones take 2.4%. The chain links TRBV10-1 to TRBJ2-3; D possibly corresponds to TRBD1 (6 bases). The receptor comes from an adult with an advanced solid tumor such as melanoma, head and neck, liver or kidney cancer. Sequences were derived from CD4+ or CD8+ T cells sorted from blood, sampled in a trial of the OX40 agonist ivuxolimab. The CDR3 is CATLGQTTDTQYF. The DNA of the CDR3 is TGCGCCACCCTAGGACAGACCACAGATACGCAGTATTTT.